One and the same sample provided the 20 T cell receptor beta chains below, sequenced in a study of blood T cell repertoires in COVID-19. Clones were read by immunoSEQ multiplex PCR, and TCRdb kept only the in-frame ones, dropping some. The sample records 150,000 to 180,000 clones, approximately 73% being singletons. The sample taken for sequencing was peripheral blood. The receptors here all came from a woman aged 80 or over with acute or convalescent COVID-19.

V is TRBV2 and J is TRBJ1-2; D is uncertain. V was clipped by 1 base and J by 6 bases, with 6 bases between them. Germline V gene lookup returns CDR1 SNHLY and CDR2 FYNNEI. The CDR3 contains 12 residues. CDR3 residues: CASSEDRDGYTF. The DNA of the CDR3 is TGTGCCAGCAGTGAAGATCGAGATGGCTACACCTTC.

The rearrangement uses TRBV3-1 (or the pseudogene TRBV3-2) and TRBJ2-3; weak D call: TRBD2 (6 bases). Trimming removed 4 bases from V and 0 bases from J, with 17 bases in between. Germline V gives CDR1 LGHDT, CDR2 YNNKEL (reference sequence). The CDR3 runs to 17 residues. CDR3 in DNA: TGTGCCAGCAGCCGCGGGATCGCGGGGTTTAGCACAGATACGCAGTATTTT. Translating gives CASSRGIAGFSTDTQYF.

The CDR3 DNA sequence: TGCGCCAGCAGCTTACCCGGGACAGGGATCACCGGGGAGCTGTTTTTT. As protein: CASSLPGTGITGELFF. V usage is TRBV5-1 and J usage is TRBJ2-2; 9 bases line up with TRBD1. The germline CDR1 and CDR2 sequences are SGHRS and YFSETQ. V lost 2 bases and J lost 4; bases outside the gene matches: 6. CDR3 length equals 16 residues.

The chain combines TRBV6-2 or TRBV6-3 with TRBJ2-7, with D maybe TRBD1 (6 bases). V lost 2 bases, J lost 2 bases, and 7 bases lay in between. Germline V gives CDR1 MNHEY, CDR2 SVGEGT. This CDR3 region has 13 residues. Here the CDR3 reads CASSYNRAYEQYF. CDR3 in DNA: TGTGCCAGCAGTTACAACAGGGCCTACGAGCAGTACTTC.

CDR3 sequence (DNA): TGTGCCAGCAGCTCGGCTACTAGCGGGAGACGTTGGCAAGAGACCCAGTACTTC. It specifies CASSSATSGRRWQETQYF. V gene TRBV5-6 combines with J gene TRBJ2-5; 11 positions agree with TRBD2. The CDR3 extends over 18 amino acids. Losses at the gene ends were 3 bases for V and 2 bases for J; bases not matched to a gene: 12. CDR1 is SGHDT, CDR2 YYEEEE, per germline.

Here the CDR3 reads CASNRGLSTDTQYF. The CDR3 region has the DNA TGCGCCAGCAATAGGGGATTGAGCACAGATACGCAGTATTTT. The chain has TRBV5-1 and TRBJ2-3, with D perhaps matching TRBD1 (5 bases). Trimming pared 6 bases from V and 0 bases from J, leaving 11 bases between. The germline V gene has CDR1 SGHRS and CDR2 YFSETQ. CDR3 length: 14 amino acids.

The chain carries TRBV29-1 and TRBJ2-1, with 7 bases that match TRBD2. The CDR3 contains 13 residues. Germline V gene lookup returns CDR1 SQVTM and CDR2 ANQGSEA. V lost 4 bases and J lost 9; bases outside the gene matches: 9. Here the CDR3 reads CSVGGGSGLEQFF. CDR3 in DNA: TGCAGCGTTGGAGGCGGGAGCGGTCTTGAGCAGTTCTTC.

This clone appeared once. The chain has TRBV3-1 (or the pseudogene TRBV3-2) and TRBJ1-2; unclear D gene. Deletions cut 1 base from V and 4 bases from J, with 13 bases between. The CDR3 runs to 15 residues. Germline V gene lookup returns CDR1 LGHDT and CDR2 YNNKEL (reference sequence). The CDR3 DNA sequence: TGTGCCAGCAGCCAAGGATCGGGGTCGACCTATGGCTACACCTTC. This codes for CASSQGSGSTYGYTF.

The sample holds one count of this clone. J is TRBJ1-1 and V is TRBV5-1; D gene ambiguous. V was clipped by 2 bases and J by 0 bases, with 17 bases between them. CDR1 and CDR2 from the germline V gene are SGHRS and YFSETQ. This CDR3 contains 17 residues. The CDR3 sequence is CASSFQPVQRLNTEAFF. CDR3 DNA: TGCGCCAGCAGCTTCCAACCGGTACAGAGACTGAACACTGAAGCTTTCTTT.

In nucleotides, the CDR3 is TGTGCCAGCAATCTATTCGGGACTCGAAATTCACCCCTCCACTTT. Its translation is CASNLFGTRNSPLHF. This sequence joins TRBV27 and TRBJ1-6, with a possible D match to TRBD1 (5 bases). Trimming shortened V by 7 bases and J by 7 bases, and 17 bases separated the two germline ends. This CDR3 contains 15 residues. The V gene's germline CDR1 is MNHEY and CDR2 SMNVEV (reference sequence).

The chain is built from TRBV10-1 and TRBJ2-7; perhaps TRBD2 as D (5 bases). The ends were cut back, 7 bases at V and 7 bases at J, with 11 bases in the middle. Germline V gene lookup returns CDR1 WNHNN and CDR2 SYGVQD (reference sequence). The CDR3 has 11 residues. The DNA of the CDR3 is TGCGCCAGCAAGATGGACTTTGAGCAGTACTTC. This gives the protein CASKMDFEQYF.

This clone appeared once. The J gene is TRBJ1-6, the V gene TRBV30, with a weak D call TRBD1 (5 bases). The CDR3 runs to 14 residues. Per germline, CDR1 GTSNPN and CDR2 SVGIG (reference sequence). The V end was cut by 1 base, the J end by 6 bases, with 10 bases between. The CDR3 sequence: CAWSGQGGNSPLHF. DNA for the CDR3: TGTGCCTGGAGTGGGCAGGGAGGTAATTCACCCCTCCACTTT.

The CDR3 sequence: CASSHQQGFGTDTQYF. CDR3 nucleotides: TGTGCCAGCAGCCATCAACAGGGGTTTGGCACAGATACGCAGTATTTT. This chain connects TRBV3-1 (or the pseudogene TRBV3-2) to TRBJ2-3, with 7 bases matching TRBD1. The length of the CDR3 is 16 residues. The junction had 7 bases not matched to a gene; V was cut back by 3 bases and J by 1 base. Germline values: CDR1 LGHDT, CDR2 YNNKEL (reference sequence).

The J gene is TRBJ1-3, the V gene TRBV2, with no clear D. CDR3 size: 14 residues. Between the trimmed V and J ends, which lost 2 bases and 4 bases, there was a span of 9 bases. CDR1 is SNHLY and CDR2 is FYNNEI in the germline V gene. For the CDR3, the DNA is TGTGCCAGCAGTGAAAGACAATACGGAAACACCATATATTTT. Translating gives CASSERQYGNTIYF.

The count of this clone is one. The chain recombines TRBV5-6 with TRBJ2-1, with 12 bases aligning to TRBD2. The CDR3 contains 15 residues. Germline trimming cut 3 bases from V and 5 bases from J; bases unmatched to any gene: 3. Germline V gives CDR1 SGHDT, CDR2 YYEEEE. The CDR3 DNA reads TGTGCCAGCAGCTCGACTAGCGGGAGTAACAATGAGCAGTTCTTC. Translated, it gives CASSSTSGSNNEQFF. Full variable domain (missing parts from reference TRBV5-6 and TRBJ2-1): DAGVTQSPTHLIKTRGQQVTLRCSPKSGHDTVSWYQQALGQGPQFIFQYYEEEERQRGNFPDRFSGHQFPNYSSELNVNALLLGDSALYLCASSSTSGSNNEQFFGPGTRLTVL.

This rearrangement joins TRBV5-6 to TRBJ1-2; D may be TRBD1 (6 bases). The CDR3 sequence is 14 residues long. Trimming removed 4 bases at V and 4 bases at J, with 14 bases between. Germline V CDR1 and CDR2: SGHDT, YYEEEE. CDR3 coding DNA: TGTGCCAGCAGCCCTGCAGGGGTCAGCTATGGCTACACCTTC. This codes for CASSPAGVSYGYTF.

V and J are TRBV28 and TRBJ1-5; 7 bases are a match to TRBD1. The V and J ends lost 4 bases and 6 bases, in that order; junction bases with no gene match: 9. The CDR3 has 15 amino acids. Germline CDR1 is MDHEN and CDR2 is SYDVKM. CDR3 amino acids: CASSSPDRFSQPQHF. In nucleotides, the CDR3 is TGTGCCAGCAGTTCCCCGGACAGGTTTTCTCAGCCCCAGCATTTT.

The CDR3 sequence is CASSLATSGMRNEQFF. For the CDR3, the DNA is TGTGCCAGCAGCTTAGCGACTAGCGGGATGCGTAATGAGCAGTTCTTC. The chain combines TRBV11-2 with TRBJ2-1; the match to TRBD2 covers 11 bases. J lost 7 bases, V lost 1 base, and 6 bases had no gene match. The V gene's germline CDR1 is SGHAT and CDR2 FQNNGV. This CDR3 contains 16 residues.

The chain couples TRBV4-1 to TRBJ1-1; D is undetermined. Deletions cut 0 bases from V and 2 bases from J, with 13 bases between. The CDR3 extends over 16 amino acids. In germline, CDR1 is MGHRA, CDR2 YSYEKL. DNA of the CDR3: TGCGCCAGCAGCCAAGATATGCACAAGATAAACACTGAAGCTTTCTTT. It specifies CASSQDMHKINTEAFF.

V and J are TRBV10-1 and TRBJ2-3, with a weak D call TRBD2 (6 bases). The CDR3 length is 15 residues. Between the trimmed V and J ends, which lost 3 bases and 2 bases, there was a span of 12 bases. CDR1 is WNHNN and CDR2 is SYGVQD in the germline V gene (reference sequence). The chain's CDR3 is CASSESGGDTDTQYF. The CDR3 DNA is TGCGCCAGCAGTGAAAGTGGCGGGGACACAGATACGCAGTATTTT.